This TCR beta chain stems from a study of CD8+CD57+ T cells in acquired aplastic anemia. Study-wide context: An average of 3.2 ug of DNA was obtained from sorted CD4+ and CD8+ cells.

V was trimmed by 8 bases and J by 5 bases, leaving 17 bases between them. CDR1 DFQATT and CDR2 SNEGSKA come from the germline V gene (reference sequence). This CDR3 region has 13 residues. Patients who underwent sequencing had shown CD8+CD57+ cell expansion by flow cytometry. With no exception, the patients had severe acquired aplastic anemia. Profiles of TCR beta VDJ and CDR3 were generated from a genomic DNA template. TCRdb itself ran the reads through MiXCR, one entry per CDR3 protein. This sample yields roughly 98,000 distinct CDR3 sequences, of which around 68% are seen a single time; around three fifths belongs to the top ten.

The chain combines TRBV20-1 with TRBJ2-3; D is unresolved. The sequence came from a human donor with aplastic anemia. Sequenced material: sorted CD4+, CD8+, or CD8+CD57+ T cells (not recorded which) from PBMCs. CDR3 in amino acids: CSTLRPVGDTQYF. As DNA, the CDR3 is TGCAGTACCCTGAGGCCGGTGGGAGATACGCAGTATTTT.